This T cell receptor beta chain was recovered during a study of blood T cells in healthy people across ages. The study, taken as a whole, reports: PBMC samples, being unsorted, prevented any conclusive comparison of naive and antigen-experienced cells.

PCR was performed a second time for roughly 7 to 12 cycles using a sample-barcoded 5' primer and a J-beta primer mix. TCRdb re-called the 5' RACE reads through MiXCR, storing one row per CDR3 protein. Of 650,000 to 900,000 distinct CDR3 sequences listed, less than 80% are singletons. The V end lost 8 bases, the J end lost 2 bases, and 12 bases lay between the germline ends. Germline loops: CDR1 SQVTM, CDR2 ANQGSEA. The CDR3 length is 12 residues. This clonotype was recorded a few times. The antigen remains undetermined. Ranging in age from about 6 to 100, the donors were healthy Caucasian individuals from Russia.

The rearrangement uses TRBV29-1 and TRBJ2-5, with D possibly TRBD1 on 6 matching bases. The source material was blood. This receptor was obtained from a man aged 30-40 years in good health. The CDR3 DNA is TGCAGCCTCAGGGGTTCTCAAGAGACCCAGTACTTC. Protein: CSLRGSQETQYF.